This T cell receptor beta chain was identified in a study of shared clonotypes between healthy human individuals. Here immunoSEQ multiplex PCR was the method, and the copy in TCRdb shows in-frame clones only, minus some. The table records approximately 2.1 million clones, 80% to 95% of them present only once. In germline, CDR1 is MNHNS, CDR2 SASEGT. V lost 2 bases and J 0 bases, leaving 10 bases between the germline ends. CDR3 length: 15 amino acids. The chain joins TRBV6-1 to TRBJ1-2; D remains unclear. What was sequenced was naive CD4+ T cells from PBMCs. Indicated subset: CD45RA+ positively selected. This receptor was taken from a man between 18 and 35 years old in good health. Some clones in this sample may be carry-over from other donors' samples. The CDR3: CASSEFLGSNYGYTF. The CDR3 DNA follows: TGTGCCAGCAGTGAATTCTTGGGTTCTAACTATGGCTACACCTTC.